The 28 T cell receptor beta chains below all came from one sample that was sequenced in a study of cytomegalovirus exposure and HLA in healthy donors. The PCR ran on 60 Vbeta and 13 Jbeta primers. Only in-frame clones appear in the TCRdb table, and some are missing; sequencing was by immunoSEQ multiplex PCR. The sample lists more than 140,000 clones, more than 70% occurring once. Sequencing used PBMCs. The receptors originated from a man aged 40-49 years in good health and CMV-seronegative.

This clone was counted only a few times. V is TRBV29-1 and J is TRBJ1-2; the D gene is possibly TRBD1 (5 bases). The CDR3 runs to 12 residues. The germline CDR1 and CDR2 sequences are SQVTM and ANQGSEA. Here the CDR3 DNA reads TGCCTCGTGGGGGGTGTCAACTATGGCTACACCTTC. Translating gives CLVGGVNYGYTF.

The V and J genes are TRBV5-1 and TRBJ2-1, with TRBD1 identical over 12 bases. CDR1 is SGHRS, CDR2 YFSETQ, per germline. CDR3 length equals 21 residues. The ends lost 4 bases at V and 2 bases at J; junction bases unmatched: 19. CDR3 region: CASSEYFPGQGAETAYNEQFF. In DNA form, the CDR3 reads TGCGCCAGCAGCGAATACTTTCCGGGACAGGGGGCGGAAACTGCCTACAATGAGCAGTTCTTC.

The chain couples TRBV6-4 to TRBJ2-3; D gene uncertain. CDR1 is MRHNA and CDR2 is SNTAGT in the germline V gene. V was shortened by 4 bases and J by 2 bases, with 7 bases between the two germline ends. This CDR3 has 13 amino acids. CDR3 region: CASSASPTDTQYF. The CDR3 DNA is TGTGCCAGCAGTGCGAGTCCCACAGATACGCAGTATTTT.

This clone was counted a single time. DNA for the CDR3: TGTGCCAGCAGAGCGGGACAGGGGGCTGGCTACACCTTC. It is translated as CASRAGQGAGYTF. The rearrangement joins TRBV6-5 to TRBJ1-2; 12 bases are a match to TRBD1. Trimming took 6 bases from V and 7 from J; bases not matched to a gene: 3. Per the germline V gene, CDR1 is MNHEY and CDR2 is SVGAGI. CDR3 length equals 13 residues.

The chain couples TRBV5-4 to TRBJ2-5; 9 bases agree with TRBD2. The J call may be incorrect, as the DNA end agrees better with TRBJ2-7. The CDR3 has 16 amino acids. Germline CDR1 reads SGHNT; CDR2 reads YYREEE (reference sequence). Written as DNA, the CDR3 is TGTGCCAGCAGCTTGAGCTGGGCTAGCGGGGTCTACGAGCAGTACTTC. Amino acids: CASSLSWASGVYEQYF.

V gene TRBV5-1 combines with J gene TRBJ2-3; 10 nucleotides match TRBD2. Trimming removed 4 bases from V and 4 bases from J; junction bases left unmatched: 9. CDR1 is SGHRS, CDR2 YFSETQ, per germline. The CDR3 consists of 16 residues. The CDR3 sequence is CASSPHASGGSDTQYF. In DNA form, the CDR3 reads TGCGCCAGCAGCCCTCACGCTAGCGGGGGTTCAGATACGCAGTATTTT.

The rearrangement links TRBV18 to TRBJ2-3; TRBD2 matches 9 bases. Germline CDR1 is KGHSH and CDR2 is LQKENI. There are 15 residues in the CDR3. V lost 4 bases to trimming and J lost 5 bases; unmatched junction nucleotides: 7. The CDR3 DNA is TGTGCCAGCTCACAGGCGGGGGGGGCCAAAGATACGCAGTATTTT. Translating gives CASSQAGGAKDTQYF.

The chain links TRBV4-3 to TRBJ2-3; D is perhaps TRBD1 (6 bases). The V and J ends lost 0 bases and 1 base respectively, with 14 bases between them. CDR1 is LGHNA, CDR2 YSLEER, per germline. The CDR3 loop spans 17 amino acids. This CDR3 reads CASSQERTGLGTDTQYF. Written as DNA, the CDR3 is TGCGCCAGCAGCCAAGAACGAACAGGGTTGGGCACAGATACGCAGTATTTT.

The count of this clone is one. This sample also contains other DNA sequences that code for the same CDR3. The rearrangement joins TRBV2 to TRBJ2-3, with 7 nucleotides matching TRBD1. The CDR3 is made up of 14 amino acids. The trim removed 4 bases at V and 4 bases at J, leaving 5 bases unmatched. Germline V gene lookup returns CDR1 SNHLY and CDR2 FYNNEI. The CDR3 sequence is CASSGRGGPDTQYF. Written as DNA, the CDR3 is TGTGCCAGCAGTGGGAGAGGGGGCCCAGATACGCAGTATTTT.

The chain is built from TRBV28 and TRBJ1-1; TRBD1 matches 7 bases. J lost 7 bases, V lost 8 bases, and 7 bases had no gene match. Per germline, CDR1 MDHEN and CDR2 SYDVKM. The CDR3 covers 12 residues. CDR3 residues: CASGSGQVEAFF. As DNA, the CDR3 is TGTGCCAGCGGTTCAGGACAGGTTGAAGCTTTCTTT.

This chain connects TRBV19 to TRBJ1-2, with D hard to call. The germline gives CDR1 LNHDA, CDR2 SQIVND (reference sequence). The ends were cut back, 2 bases at V and 3 bases at J, with 10 bases in the middle. The CDR3 spans 14 residues. The CDR3 sequence is CASSILGGDYGYTF. The DNA of the CDR3 is TGTGCCAGTAGTATATTGGGCGGGGACTATGGCTACACCTTC.

The chain couples TRBV5-1 to TRBJ1-2; 8 nucleotides agree with TRBD1. From germline, CDR1 is SGHRS and CDR2 YFSETQ. V lost 0 bases to trimming and J lost 7 bases; unmatched junction nucleotides: 11. CDR3 length: 16 residues. The DNA for the CDR3 is TGCGCCAGCAGCTTGGGGACCCCCAGGGGGCTGCTTGGCTACACCTTC. Its protein product is CASSLGTPRGLLGYTF.

This clone showed up many times. The rearrangement links TRBV5-1 to TRBJ1-3; no firm D call. V shed 4 bases and J shed 4 bases, with 9 bases lying between them. The CDR3 extends over 13 amino acids. From germline, CDR1 is SGHRS and CDR2 YFSETQ. The CDR3 DNA reads as TGCGCCAGCAGCCCCGAGGTCGGAAACACCATATATTTT. Protein product: CASSPEVGNTIYF.

This clone appeared a single time. V and J are TRBV25-1 and TRBJ2-3, with D possibly TRBD2 on 7 matching bases. The CDR3 is 15 amino acids. The V end lost 4 bases, the J end lost 6 bases, and 17 bases lay between the germline ends. Germline V gene sequence: CDR1 MGHDK, CDR2 SYGVNS. CDR3: CASSAWTEGGDTQYF. The CDR3 coding sequence is TGTGCCAGCAGTGCCTGGACAGAGGGAGGGGATACGCAGTATTTT.

The V gene is TRBV4-1, the J gene TRBJ1-1; TRBD1 agrees at 7 bases. CDR1 is MGHRA, CDR2 YSYEKL, per germline. The CDR3 length is 13 residues. V trimming: 4 bases; J trimming: 5 bases; junction bases outside the gene matches: 4. The DNA of the CDR3 is TGCGCCAGCAGCCCAAGGGGGCAAACTGAAGCTTTCTTT. Protein: CASSPRGQTEAFF.

The CDR3 DNA reads TGTGCCAGCAGCGTGGAGGGCTTCTGGTCCGATACGCAGTATTTT. This codes for CASSVEGFWSDTQYF. V usage is TRBV9 and J usage is TRBJ2-3, with a possible D match to TRBD2 (6 bases). The CDR3 spans 15 residues. Trimming removed 2 bases from V and 6 bases from J, with 16 bases in between. Germline values: CDR1 SGDLS, CDR2 YYNGEE.

The J gene is TRBJ1-2, the V gene TRBV29-1, with D perhaps matching TRBD1 (5 bases). Germline values: CDR1 SQVTM, CDR2 ANQGSEA. This CDR3 has 13 residues. Trimming pared 0 bases from V and 8 bases from J, leaving 13 bases between. CDR3 sequence: CSVEDLRQGGYTF. DNA for the CDR3: TGCAGCGTTGAAGATCTTAGGCAGGGAGGCTACACCTTC.

This clone has a handful of counts. The chain combines TRBV10-3 with TRBJ1-1; D unresolved. V lost 3 bases and J lost 0, with 17 bases in between. The CDR3 is 17 amino acids. Germline assignment: CDR1 ENHRY and CDR2 SYGVKD. This chain's CDR3 is CAISDLWYRGMNTEAFF. CDR3 DNA: TGTGCCATCAGTGACTTATGGTATCGGGGAATGAACACTGAAGCTTTCTTT.

The CDR3 DNA sequence: TGTGCCAGCAGCTACTGGGAGACGGTAGGGGCTTTCTTT. Protein sequence: CASSYWETVGAFF. The chain couples TRBV7-9 to TRBJ1-1; D unclear. Germline V gene lookup returns CDR1 SEHNR and CDR2 FQNEAQ (reference sequence). Trimming cost V 4 bases and J 11 bases, with 17 bases left between them. The CDR3 has 13 amino acids.

A word on this clone: The junction and the germline gene differ at one end; a read error may be behind it. This sequence joins TRBV28 and TRBJ1-1; a weak D match, TRBD1 (5 bases). Germline loops: CDR1 MDHEN, CDR2 SYDVKM. The CDR3 is made up of 14 amino acids. CDR3 in amino acids: CAGSFQGLNTEAFF. For the CDR3, the DNA is TGTGCCGGCAGTTTCCAGGGTTTGAACACTGAAGCTTTCTTT. The full variable domain, rest sourced from reference TRBV28 and TRBJ1-1, is DVKVTQSSRYLVKRTGEKVFLECVQDMDHENMFWYRQDPGLGLRLIYFSYDVKMKEKGDIPEGYSVSREKKERFSLILESASTNQTSMYLCAGSFQGLNTEAFFGQGTRLTVV.

The chain has TRBV6-6 and TRBJ1-2; D possibly corresponds to TRBD1 (6 bases). V dropped 10 bases and J dropped 1 base, with 19 bases sitting between them. The CDR3 runs to 15 residues. Germline V lookup: CDR1 MNHNY, CDR2 SVGAGI (reference sequence). CDR3 protein: CATRSTGPLNYGYTF. CDR3 DNA sequence: TGTGCCACCCGTTCGACAGGACCTCTTAACTATGGCTACACCTTC.

The chain is built from TRBV6-6 and TRBJ2-3; 8 bases line up with TRBD1. The CDR3 has 16 amino acids. Looked up from germline, CDR1 is MNHNY and CDR2 is SVGAGI (reference sequence). V dropped 4 bases and J dropped 3; count of bases not matched to a gene: 9. In DNA form, the CDR3 reads TGTGCCAGCAGTTCCGACAGGGGCGGGGTGACAGATACGCAGTATTTT. Protein sequence: CASSSDRGGVTDTQYF.

The chain links TRBV7-2 to TRBJ2-2; weak D call: TRBD2 (5 bases). Looked up from germline, CDR1 is SGHTA and CDR2 is FQGNSA. This CDR3 is built from 14 residues. V was trimmed by 5 bases and J by 6 bases, leaving 13 bases between them. Here the CDR3 reads CASSRGRPAGELFF. CDR3 DNA sequence: TGTGCCAGCAGCCGAGGGCGTCCGGCCGGGGAGCTGTTTTTT.

The chain employs TRBV7-2 and TRBJ1-5; D not resolved. The germline gives CDR1 SGHTA, CDR2 FQGNSA. The V end lost 5 bases, the J end lost 0 bases, and 8 bases lay between the germline ends. This CDR3 is 14 amino acids long. Written as DNA, the CDR3 is TGTGCCAGCAGCGAACTAGATAGCAATCAGCCCCAGCATTTT. Protein: CASSELDSNQPQHF.

The V call is TRBV27, the J call TRBJ1-2; 8 positions match TRBD1. Per germline, CDR1 MNHEY and CDR2 SMNVEV (reference sequence). The CDR3 has 17 amino acids. V lost 3 bases, J lost 0 bases, and 9 bases stayed unmatched. CDR3 sequence (DNA): TGTGCCAGCAGTTTTCAGTCCATGACAGGGGCTAACTATGGCTACACCTTC. Translating gives CASSFQSMTGANYGYTF.

In this sample, this clone turned up once. This chain connects TRBV7-2 to TRBJ1-5; 9 bases are a match to TRBD1. V shed 5 bases and J 5 bases; nucleotides not matched to a gene: 10. Looked up from germline, CDR1 is SGHTA and CDR2 is FQGNSA. This CDR3 is 16 amino acids long. This CDR3 is CASSEWPGQGYQPQHF. The DNA for the CDR3 is TGTGCCAGCAGCGAGTGGCCGGGACAGGGATATCAGCCCCAGCATTTT.

The chain employs TRBV9 and TRBJ2-7; possibly TRBD1 for D (6 bases). V lost 4 bases and J lost 2, with 13 bases in between. Germline V gives CDR1 SGDLS, CDR2 YYNGEE. CDR3 length: 14 residues. The CDR3 coding sequence is TGTGCCAGCAGCCCCCCCGGACAGACCTACGAGCAGTACTTC. It translates to CASSPPGQTYEQYF.

V is TRBV5-1 and J is TRBJ1-3; a possible D gene is TRBD1 (6 bases). CDR3 size: 17 residues. The V end lost 3 bases, the J end lost 0 bases, and 16 bases lay between the germline ends. Germline CDR1 is SGHRS and CDR2 is YFSETQ. The CDR3 spells CASSSLGQYDSGNTIYF. The CDR3 nucleotides read TGCGCCAGCAGCTCCTTAGGACAGTACGACTCTGGAAACACCATATATTTT.